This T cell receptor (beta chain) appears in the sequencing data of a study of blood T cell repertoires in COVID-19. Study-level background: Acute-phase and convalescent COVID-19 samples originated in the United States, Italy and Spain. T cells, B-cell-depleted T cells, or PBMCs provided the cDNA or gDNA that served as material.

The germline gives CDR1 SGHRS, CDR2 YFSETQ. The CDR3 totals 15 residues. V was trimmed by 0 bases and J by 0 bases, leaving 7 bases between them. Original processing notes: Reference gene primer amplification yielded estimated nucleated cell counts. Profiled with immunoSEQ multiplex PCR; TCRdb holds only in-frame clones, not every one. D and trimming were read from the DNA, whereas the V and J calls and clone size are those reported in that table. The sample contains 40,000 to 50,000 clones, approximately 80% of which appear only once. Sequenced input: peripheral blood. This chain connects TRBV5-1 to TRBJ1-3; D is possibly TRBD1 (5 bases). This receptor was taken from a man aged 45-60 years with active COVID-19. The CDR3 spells CASSLGQPSGNTIYF. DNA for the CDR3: TGCGCCAGCAGCTTGGGACAGCCCTCTGGAAACACCATATATTTT.